The TCR beta chain described here comes from a study of technical replicates of blood from several donors (dated by TCRdb to 2016 to 2017). Of note for this clone: Its antigen target is currently unknown. Base qualities were left out, and no much larger clone turns up one base away.

CDR1 and CDR2, looked up from the germline V gene, are SGHTA and FQGNSA. The junction shows trimming of 8 bases on V and 0 bases on J, plus 8 bases between the germline ends. Including the terminal cysteine and phenylalanine, the CDR3 comprises 12 residues. Just the 36-base CDR3 DNA is kept, in frame starting at base 1. Libraries were constructed by the immunoSEQ multiplex PCR assay. Sourced from immuneACCESS, this table was stored by TCRdb with only in-frame sequences that have V and J called. A share of the clones is absent; for the studies checked, an unresolved V gene accounts for under half, and the remainder has no known explanation. The sample yields 75,000 to 85,000 clones; about 81% were counted once. In total, the top ten clones hold 3% to 5% of the sample.

The chain links TRBV7-2 with TRBJ2-7; possibly the D gene is TRBD2, per 5 matching bases. Specimen: PBMCs. This receptor was identified in a human donor in good health. Some clones in this sample may be carry-over from other donors' samples. The DNA sequence is given as TGTGCCAGCGGAGACTACTCCTACGAGCAGTACTTC. Its translation is CASGDYSYEQYF.